The rows below give T cell receptor beta chains drawn from one sample of a study of cytomegalovirus exposure and HLA in healthy donors. Assay: immunoSEQ multiplex PCR; the TCRdb copy retains only in-frame clones and omits some. The sample yields 150,000 to 200,000 clones, around 86% seen once. Sequencing input: PBMCs. These receptors came from a woman between 18 and 29 years old in good health and CMV-seronegative. Each CDR3 is given with its conserved first and last residue. A D gene is named only where the DNA matches it firmly. Clone size is not always given. Where it is, it says once, few, many or a class for expanded clones.

v_call: TRBV28
j_call: TRBJ2-7
clone_size: few
d_call: TRBD1
cdr3_nt: TGTGCCAGCAGGGACAGGGCCTACGAGCAGTACTTC
cdr3_aa: CASRDRAYEQYF

v_call: TRBV25-1
j_call: TRBJ1-1
clone_size: -
d_call: -
cdr3_nt: TGTGCCAGCAGTGAATATGGCCAGGGTGGGACTGAAGCTTTCTTT
cdr3_aa: CASSEYGQGGTEAFF

v_call: TRBV7-2
j_call: TRBJ1-1
clone_size: -
d_call: -
cdr3_nt: TGTGCCAGCAGCTTGGAACGGGGAGTAACTGAAGCTTTCTTT
cdr3_aa: CASSLERGVTEAFF

v_call: TRBV25-1
j_call: TRBJ2-5
clone_size: -
d_call: TRBD1
cdr3_nt: TGTGCCAGCAGTCCATTGCTCTCGGGACAGCAAGAGACCCAGTACTTC
cdr3_aa: CASSPLLSGQQETQYF

v_call: TRBV27
j_call: TRBJ2-1
clone_size: -
d_call: -
cdr3_nt: TGTGCCAGCAGTTTATTGGCTAGGATTGCCCCCAATGAGCAGTTCTTC
cdr3_aa: CASSLLARIAPNEQFF

v_call: TRBV29-1
j_call: TRBJ1-2
clone_size: -
d_call: -
cdr3_nt: TGCAGCGTTGCCCAGGGTTATGGCTACACCTTC
cdr3_aa: CSVAQGYGYTF

v_call: TRBV4-1
j_call: TRBJ1-2
clone_size: -
d_call: -
cdr3_nt: TGCGCCAGCAGCCCCAGTAGGTCAGGCAACTATGGCTACACCTTC
cdr3_aa: CASSPSRSGNYGYTF

v_call: TRBV5-8
j_call: TRBJ1-1
clone_size: -
d_call: TRBD1
cdr3_nt: TGTGCCAGCAGCTCGCCAGGGGGGTTTACTGAAGCTTTCTTT
cdr3_aa: CASSSPGGFTEAFF

v_call: TRBV28
j_call: TRBJ2-4
clone_size: once
d_call: TRBD1
cdr3_nt: TGTGCCAGCAGTATGGGACAGATAGCCAAAAACATTCAGTACTTC
cdr3_aa: CASSMGQIAKNIQYF

v_call: TRBV2
j_call: TRBJ2-7
clone_size: -
d_call: TRBD2
cdr3_nt: TGTGCCTCCTCGAGACTAGCGGGAGCCTACGAGCAGTACTTC
cdr3_aa: CASSRLAGAYEQYF

v_call: TRBV2
j_call: TRBJ2-7
clone_size: -
d_call: -
cdr3_nt: TGTGCCAGCAGTGAATTACGGGGGGCAGCAGTCAACTACGAGCAGTACTTC
cdr3_aa: CASSELRGAAVNYEQYF

v_call: TRBV30
j_call: TRBJ2-6
clone_size: few
d_call: -
cdr3_nt: TGTGCCTGGAGTGTACAGGATGGGGCCAACGTCCTGACTTTC
cdr3_aa: CAWSVQDGANVLTF

v_call: TRBV5-6
j_call: TRBJ1-3
clone_size: few
d_call: TRBD1
cdr3_nt: TGTGCCAGCAGCTCTCCGACAGGGCTAGGAAACACCATATATTTT
cdr3_aa: CASSSPTGLGNTIYF

v_call: TRBV29-1
j_call: TRBJ1-2
clone_size: -
d_call: TRBD1
cdr3_nt: TGCAGCGTGGGGACAGTGAAGGGCTATGGCTACACCTTC
cdr3_aa: CSVGTVKGYGYTF

v_call: TRBV6-4
j_call: TRBJ2-6
clone_size: few
d_call: -
cdr3_nt: TGTGCCAGCAGTGCAGAGGGTACCGGGGCCAACGTCCTGACTTTC
cdr3_aa: CASSAEGTGANVLTF

v_call: TRBV7-2
j_call: TRBJ2-5
clone_size: -
d_call: TRBD1
cdr3_nt: TGTGCCAGCAGCTTCAGCGCTACTTCAGGGGGCCGAGAGACCCAGTACTTC
cdr3_aa: CASSFSATSGGRETQYF

v_call: TRBV5-1
j_call: TRBJ1-3
clone_size: -
d_call: -
cdr3_nt: TGCGCCAGCAGGCACGCGGAGGGAATCTCTGGAAACACCATATATTTT
cdr3_aa: CASRHAEGISGNTIYF

v_call: TRBV16
j_call: TRBJ2-7
clone_size: once
d_call: -
cdr3_nt: TGTGCCAGCAGCTCCAGGGGCGAGCAGTACTTC
cdr3_aa: CASSSRGEQYF

v_call: TRBV5-6
j_call: TRBJ1-5
clone_size: -
d_call: -
cdr3_nt: TGTGCCAGCAGCCCGGGAAATCAGCCCCAGCATTTT
cdr3_aa: CASSPGNQPQHF

v_call: TRBV5-1
j_call: TRBJ1-3
clone_size: -
d_call: -
cdr3_nt: TGCGCCAGCAGCAAGACAGCCTCTGGAAACACCATATATTTT
cdr3_aa: CASSKTASGNTIYF

v_call: TRBV30
j_call: TRBJ2-7
clone_size: -
d_call: TRBD2
cdr3_nt: TGTGCCTGGAACAACCCTAGCGGGAGGGCGGGCGAGCAGTACTTC
cdr3_aa: CAWNNPSGRAGEQYF

v_call: TRBV10-3
j_call: TRBJ1-2
clone_size: -
d_call: -
cdr3_nt: TGTGCCATCAGTGAGCCCGGACTAAACTATGGCTACACCTTC
cdr3_aa: CAISEPGLNYGYTF

v_call: TRBV30
j_call: TRBJ2-7
clone_size: once
d_call: -
cdr3_nt: TGTGCCTGGAGTCCCCCAGGGGTCGGCCTGTACGAGCAGTACTTC
cdr3_aa: CAWSPPGVGLYEQYF

v_call: TRBV11-3
j_call: TRBJ2-7
clone_size: once
d_call: TRBD1
cdr3_nt: TGTGCCAGCAGCTTAGAGTCCGGACAGGGGAGGCACGAGCAGTACTTC
cdr3_aa: CASSLESGQGRHEQYF

v_call: TRBV9
j_call: TRBJ2-5
clone_size: few
d_call: -
cdr3_nt: TGTGCCAGCAGCGTAGGCATTAGCGGTCAGGGGGCCCAGTACTTC
cdr3_aa: CASSVGISGQGAQYF

v_call: TRBV11-3
j_call: TRBJ2-1
clone_size: -
d_call: TRBD1
cdr3_nt: TGTGCCAGCAGCACACGTCCGCCCGGGACAGGGGTCAACAATGAGCAGTTCTTC
cdr3_aa: CASSTRPPGTGVNNEQFF

v_call: TRBV6-6
j_call: TRBJ1-1
clone_size: -
d_call: -
cdr3_nt: TGTGCCAGCAGCCGGTCGAACACTGAAGCTTTCTTT
cdr3_aa: CASSRSNTEAFF

v_call: TRBV6-6
j_call: TRBJ2-3
clone_size: -
d_call: TRBD2
cdr3_nt: TGTGCCAGCAGTTACTCCGGGGGGGGGAATACGCAGTATTTT
cdr3_aa: CASSYSGGGNTQYF

v_call: TRBV30
j_call: TRBJ2-7
clone_size: -
d_call: -
cdr3_nt: TGTGCCTGGGGAGGTAGCGCCTTGTACGAGCAGTACTTC
cdr3_aa: CAWGGSALYEQYF

v_call: TRBV6-5
j_call: TRBJ2-2
clone_size: once
d_call: -
cdr3_nt: TGTGCCAGCAGTTACAACGGAGGCACCGGGGAGCTGTTTTTT
cdr3_aa: CASSYNGGTGELFF

v_call: TRBV5-1
j_call: TRBJ2-7
clone_size: once
d_call: TRBD1
cdr3_nt: TGCGCCAGCAGCTTGGTTGGACAGGGCTACGAGCAGTACTTC
cdr3_aa: CASSLVGQGYEQYF

v_call: TRBV7-8
j_call: TRBJ2-7
clone_size: -
d_call: TRBD2
cdr3_nt: TGTGCCAGCAGCTTAGGGGTAGCGGGAGGAGGAAGCGAGCAGTACTTC
cdr3_aa: CASSLGVAGGGSEQYF

v_call: TRBV7-3
j_call: TRBJ2-1
clone_size: -
d_call: TRBD2
cdr3_nt: TGTGCCAGCAGCTTAGTGGCGGGAGGGCCCTACAATGAGCAGTTCTTC
cdr3_aa: CASSLVAGGPYNEQFF

v_call: TRBV14
j_call: TRBJ2-2
clone_size: -
d_call: -
cdr3_nt: TGTGCCAGCAGCCAAAATACGAACACCGGGGAGCTGTTTTTT
cdr3_aa: CASSQNTNTGELFF

v_call: TRBV1
j_call: TRBJ2-1
clone_size: -
d_call: -
cdr3_nt: TGCACCAGCAGCCAGAAAGCGGGAAGGGGAGAGAATGAGCAGTTCTTC
cdr3_aa: CTSSQKAGRGENEQFF

v_call: TRBV27
j_call: TRBJ2-7
clone_size: -
d_call: -
cdr3_nt: TGTGCCAGCAGTTTATCGAGCTCGAGCTCCTACGAGCAGTACTTC
cdr3_aa: CASSLSSSSSYEQYF

v_call: TRBV19
j_call: TRBJ2-1
clone_size: -
d_call: -
cdr3_nt: TGTGCCAGTAGTTCGACGAGAGGGCCCAATAAGCAGTTCTTC
cdr3_aa: CASSSTRGPNKQFF